This passage covers 32 T cell receptor beta chains from one sample sequenced in a study of blood T cell repertoires in COVID-19. Sequencing used immunoSEQ multiplex PCR; TCRdb keeps in-frame clones, though not all of them. The sample has roughly 170,000 clones; 70% to 80% are singletons. Material for sequencing was peripheral blood. The receptors were sampled from a woman aged 55 to 70 with COVID-19, enrolled during active disease.

This rearrangement joins TRBV28 to TRBJ1-2; TRBD1 matches 8 bases. The germline V gene has CDR1 MDHEN and CDR2 SYDVKM. Losses at the gene ends were 4 bases for V and 8 bases for J; bases not matched to a gene: 6. The CDR3 covers 13 residues. The DNA for the CDR3 is TGTGCCAGCAGTTCGTGGACAGGGTACGGCTACACCTTC. It codes for CASSSWTGYGYTF.

This chain links TRBV3-1 (or the pseudogene TRBV3-2) with TRBJ1-6; tentative D call: TRBD1 (6 bases). V dropped 2 bases and J dropped 9 bases, with 11 bases sitting between them. CDR3 size: 14 residues. The germline CDR1 and CDR2 sequences are LGHDT and YNNKEL (reference sequence). The CDR3 nucleotides are TGTGCCAGCAGCCAAACAGGGAGTGGTTCACCCCTCCACTTT. Protein sequence: CASSQTGSGSPLHF.

CDR3 DNA: TGCGCCAGCAGACGACAGGGGATTCAGGAAGAGACCCAGTACTTC. This translates into CASRRQGIQEETQYF. The chain links TRBV5-1 to TRBJ2-5, with TRBD1 matching over 8 bases. The CDR3 has 15 amino acids. CDR1 is SGHRS, CDR2 YFSETQ, per germline. The trim removed 5 bases at V and 3 bases at J, leaving 9 bases unmatched.

This rearrangement joins TRBV7-2 to TRBJ1-1, with a tentative D call TRBD1 (6 bases). The germline gives CDR1 SGHTA, CDR2 FQGNSA. The CDR3 spans 15 residues. V shed 4 bases and J shed 0 bases, with 12 bases lying between them. Here the CDR3 DNA reads TGTGCCAGCAGCTCAACAGGGCGGATGAACACTGAAGCTTTCTTT. Protein product: CASSSTGRMNTEAFF. The full variable domain, completed using reference TRBV7-2 and TRBJ1-1, is GAGVSQSPSNKVTEKGKDVELRCDPISGHTALYWYRQSLGQGLEFLIYFQGNSAPDKSGLPSDRFSAERTGGSVSTLTIQRTQQEDSAVYLCASSSTGRMNTEAFFGQGTRLTVV.

This clone was found a few times. This rearrangement joins TRBV19 to TRBJ2-3; 9 positions agree with TRBD2. Unmatched junction bases numbered 7, after V lost 4 bases and J lost 5 bases. Looked up from germline, CDR1 is LNHDA and CDR2 is SQIVND (reference sequence). This CDR3 contains 15 residues. The CDR3 coding sequence is TGTGCCAGTAGTAGGGTTAGCGGGGGCGGAGATACGCAGTATTTT. This encodes CASSRVSGGGDTQYF.

The CDR3 nucleotides are TGTGCCAGCAGCTTTCAATACCCCGGGACAGGGGAATACTTC. Its protein is CASSFQYPGTGEYF. The chain couples TRBV5-4 to TRBJ2-4; 10 bases agree with TRBD1. Germline assignment: CDR1 SGHNT and CDR2 YYREEE (reference sequence). The J segment lost 16 bases and the V segment lost 2 bases, leaving 12 bases of the junction unmatched. The CDR3 has 14 residues. Full variable domain (remainder filled in from reference TRBV5-4 and TRBJ2-4): ETGVTQSPTHLIKTRGQQVTLRCSSQSGHNTVSWYQQALGQGPQFIFQYYREEENGRGNFPPRFSGLQFPNYSSELNVNALELDDSALYLCASSFQYPGTGEYFGAGTRLSVL.

The rearrangement uses TRBV12-3 or TRBV12-4 and TRBJ1-1; D call uncertain. The CDR3 covers 11 residues. Trimming removed 5 bases at V and 6 bases at J, with 7 bases between. The CDR3 sequence: CASSPSAEAFF. Written as DNA, the CDR3 is TGTGCCAGCAGTCCCAGCGCTGAAGCTTTCTTT.

This sequence joins TRBV5-4 and TRBJ2-3; 7 nucleotides align to TRBD2. From germline, CDR1 is SGHNT and CDR2 YYREEE (reference sequence). The CDR3 loop spans 15 amino acids. This CDR3 reads CVGGELAVSTDTQYF. The CDR3 region has the DNA TGTGTAGGCGGGGAGCTAGCGGTCAGCACAGATACGCAGTATTTT.

The chain employs TRBV7-2 and TRBJ2-1, with 8 bases fitting TRBD1. The CDR3 has 16 residues. Per the germline V gene, CDR1 is SGHTA and CDR2 is FQGNSA. J gave up 0 bases and V 7 bases, and 8 bases lay outside the gene matches. The CDR3, as DNA: TGTGCCAGCACCCCCCCCGGACAGGGCTCCTACAATGAGCAGTTCTTC. Its protein is CASTPPGQGSYNEQFF.

The rearrangement joins TRBV2 to TRBJ1-3; D is ambiguous. CDR3 length: 14 amino acids. Germline V CDR1 and CDR2: SNHLY, FYNNEI. With 5 bases removed from V and 0 bases from J, the gap between germline ends came to 8 bases. The CDR3 here is CASSSPLSGNTIYF. As DNA, the CDR3 is TGTGCCAGCAGTAGCCCCCTCTCTGGAAACACCATATATTTT.

V is TRBV19 and J is TRBJ2-2; D uncertain. CDR1 LNHDA and CDR2 SQIVND come from the germline V gene (reference sequence). The CDR3 is made up of 15 amino acids. The V gene lost 5 bases and the J gene lost 1 base, with 11 bases spanning the gap. The CDR3 DNA is TGTGCCAGTAGTCCATCACGAGGGAACACCGGGGAGCTGTTTTTT. Encoded protein: CASSPSRGNTGELFF.

This chain links TRBV5-1 with TRBJ1-1; 9 bases match TRBD1. From germline, CDR1 is SGHRS and CDR2 YFSETQ. Unmatched junction bases numbered 6, after V lost 1 base and J lost 5 bases. The CDR3 has 15 residues. CDR3 amino acids: CASSLQGTGRTEAFF. The CDR3 DNA follows: TGCGCCAGCAGCTTGCAGGGGACAGGGAGGACTGAAGCTTTCTTT. Using reference TRBV5-1 and TRBJ1-1 for the parts outside the CDR3, the full variable domain is KAGVTQTPRYLIKTRGQQVTLSCSPISGHRSVSWYQQTPGQGLQFLFEYFSETQRNKGNFPGRFSGRQFSNSRSEMNVSTLELGDSALYLCASSLQGTGRTEAFFGQGTRLTVV.

The chain uses TRBV9 and TRBJ2-3; 10 bases are shared with TRBD2. The germline V gene encodes CDR1 SGDLS and CDR2 YYNGEE. This CDR3 has 16 amino acids. The V and J ends lost 6 bases and 5 bases, in that order; junction bases with no gene match: 12. CDR3 nucleotide sequence: TGTGCCAGCACCTTTGGGCTAGCGGGGGTTGGAGATACGCAGTATTTT. Protein: CASTFGLAGVGDTQYF.

This sequence joins TRBV10-1 and TRBJ2-3, with a tentative D call TRBD2 (6 bases). This CDR3 region has 14 residues. V gave up 3 bases and J gave up 0 bases, with 7 bases separating them. Germline CDR1 and CDR2: WNHNN and SYGVQD (reference sequence). The CDR3 protein is CASSDGGSTDTQYF. The CDR3 bases are TGCGCCAGCAGTGACGGGGGAAGCACAGATACGCAGTATTTT.

The rearrangement uses TRBV10-3 and TRBJ1-5, with D possibly TRBD1 on 5 matching bases. The germline gives CDR1 ENHRY, CDR2 SYGVKD. CDR3 length: 14 residues. Between the trimmed V and J ends, which lost 2 bases and 11 bases, there was a span of 16 bases. The CDR3 sequence is CAISEGRSVGAQHF. CDR3 nucleotides: TGTGCCATCAGTGAGGGCAGGTCGGTAGGGGCCCAGCATTTT.

V usage is TRBV6-2 or TRBV6-3 and J usage is TRBJ2-1, with 8 bases matching TRBD2. CDR1 MNHEY and CDR2 SVGEGT come from the germline V gene. This CDR3 spans 15 amino acids. The ends lost 2 bases at V and 4 bases at J; junction bases unmatched: 4. The chain's CDR3 is CASSYGASGYNEQFF. CDR3 coding DNA: TGTGCCAGCAGTTACGGGGCTAGCGGGTACAATGAGCAGTTCTTC.

V and J are TRBV19 and TRBJ1-1, with a tentative D call TRBD1 (5 bases). Germline V gene data show CDR1 as LNHDA and CDR2 as SQIVND (reference sequence). The CDR3 consists of 11 residues. Trimming stripped 6 bases from V and 7 bases from J, with 9 bases between. The CDR3 coding sequence is TGTGCCAGTAGGGTGACAGATGAAGCTTTCTTT. It translates to CASRVTDEAFF.

The V and J genes are TRBV9 and TRBJ1-2; D is possibly TRBD1 (5 bases). CDR1 is SGDLS and CDR2 is YYNGEE in the germline V gene. V was cut by 4 bases and J by 4 bases, with 17 bases left in between. The CDR3 has 15 amino acids. CDR3 protein: CASSSRAGQLYGYTF. The CDR3 DNA is TGTGCCAGCAGCTCCCGTGCCGGACAACTCTATGGCTACACCTTC.

The chain combines TRBV19 with TRBJ1-1, with TRBD1 as a possible D gene (6 bases). The V end was cut by 7 bases, the J end by 2 bases, with 14 bases between. This CDR3 has 14 residues. CDR1 and CDR2 (germline): LNHDA, SQIVND (reference sequence). The CDR3 is CASIDGTPNTEAFF. The CDR3 DNA is TGTGCCAGTATAGACGGGACACCTAACACTGAAGCTTTCTTT.

The rearrangement joins TRBV18 to TRBJ1-6; the D gene is possibly TRBD1 (5 bases). In germline, CDR1 is KGHSH, CDR2 LQKENI. The CDR3 covers 16 residues. Trimming cost V 1 base and J 6 bases, with 13 bases left between them. This CDR3 reads CASSPRGPGSNSPLHF. CDR3 nucleotides: TGTGCCAGCTCACCACGGGGCCCCGGGAGTAATTCACCCCTCCACTTT. Variable domain in full (rest from reference TRBV18 and TRBJ1-6): NAGVMQNPRHLVRRRGQEARLRCSPMKGHSHVYWYRQLPEEGLKFMVYLQKENIIDESGMPKERFSAEFPKEGPSILRIQQVVRGDSAAYFCASSPRGPGSNSPLHFGNGTRLTVT.

V is TRBV30 and J is TRBJ1-4; TRBD1 matches 9 bases. From germline, CDR1 is GTSNPN and CDR2 SVGIG (reference sequence). CDR3 length: 15 residues. With 2 bases clipped from V and 6 bases from J, the junction kept 7 bases outside the gene matches. The CDR3 region is CAWSPTGGLDEKLFF. The CDR3 coding sequence is TGTGCCTGGAGTCCAACAGGGGGCTTAGATGAAAAACTGTTTTTT.

This chain uses TRBV3-1 (or the pseudogene TRBV3-2) with TRBJ1-2; tentative D call: TRBD1 (6 bases). The CDR3 has 15 residues. V lost 0 bases, J lost 6 bases, and 14 bases lay in between. In germline, CDR1 is LGHDT, CDR2 YNNKEL (reference sequence). The CDR3 protein is CASSQEGGRVNGYTF. In DNA form, the CDR3 reads TGTGCCAGCAGCCAAGAGGGGGGGCGCGTTAATGGCTACACCTTC.

This rearrangement joins TRBV4-3 to TRBJ1-3, with 8 bases that match TRBD1. Trimming took 0 bases from V and 1 from J; bases not matched to a gene: 8. From germline, CDR1 is LGHNA and CDR2 YSLEER. The CDR3 sequence is 18 residues long. This chain's CDR3 is CASSQDLAGGGSGNTIYF. CDR3 DNA: TGCGCCAGCAGCCAAGATCTGGCAGGGGGCGGGTCTGGAAACACCATATATTTT.

The V gene is TRBV9, the J gene TRBJ2-5; TRBD1 is a possible D gene (6 bases). Germline loops: CDR1 SGDLS, CDR2 YYNGEE. With 3 bases removed from V and 5 bases from J, the gap between germline ends came to 14 bases. CDR3 length: 14 residues. In nucleotides, the CDR3 is TGTGCCAGCAGCGCAACAGGGTCGTTCGAGACCCAGTACTTC. This codes for CASSATGSFETQYF.

The chain recombines TRBV28 with TRBJ1-2; D gene ambiguous. Germline CDR1 is MDHEN and CDR2 is SYDVKM. V dropped 6 bases and J dropped 3 bases, with 11 bases sitting between them. This CDR3 region has 13 residues. For the CDR3, the DNA is TGTGCCAGCAGGCCTACAGTAGACTATGGCTACACCTTC. This translates into CASRPTVDYGYTF.

The rearrangement joins TRBV29-1 to TRBJ2-7, with D perhaps matching TRBD2 (7 bases). The CDR3 loop spans 15 amino acids. Germline V gives CDR1 SQVTM, CDR2 ANQGSEA. Trimming removed 6 bases from V and 1 base from J, with 19 bases in between. The CDR3 region is CSVSGLQGNSYEQYF. CDR3 nucleotides: TGCAGCGTATCGGGACTACAGGGTAATTCCTACGAGCAGTACTTC.

This clone was counted once. The chain uses TRBV18 and TRBJ1-5; 9 bases are a match to TRBD1. J lost 5 bases, V lost 3 bases, and 5 bases had no gene match. The CDR3 has 15 residues. Germline V gene sequence: CDR1 KGHSH, CDR2 LQKENI. CDR3 sequence (DNA): TGTGCCAGCTCACCCTACAGGGGGCGCGATCAGCCCCAGCATTTT. Translating gives CASSPYRGRDQPQHF.

The genes are TRBV5-1 and TRBJ2-2; the D is unclear. Germline V gene data show CDR1 as SGHRS and CDR2 as YFSETQ. The CDR3 contains 13 residues. With 0 bases removed from V and 7 bases from J, the gap between germline ends came to 7 bases. The CDR3 sequence is CASSLVPNGELFF. In nucleotides, the CDR3 is TGCGCCAGCAGCTTGGTTCCCAACGGGGAGCTGTTTTTT. Based on the CDR3 plus reference TRBV5-1 and TRBJ2-2, the full variable domain is KAGVTQTPRYLIKTRGQQVTLSCSPISGHRSVSWYQQTPGQGLQFLFEYFSETQRNKGNFPGRFSGRQFSNSRSEMNVSTLELGDSALYLCASSLVPNGELFFGEGSRLTVL.

The chain has TRBV7-9 and TRBJ1-5; perhaps TRBD1 as D (5 bases). CDR1 SEHNR and CDR2 FQNEAQ come from the germline V gene (reference sequence). This CDR3 has 13 residues. Trimming removed 6 bases at V and 2 bases at J, with 8 bases between. CDR3 DNA: TGTGCCAGCAGTATGACAGGCAATCAGCCCCAGCATTTT. It specifies CASSMTGNQPQHF.

The CDR3 coding sequence is TGTGCCAGCAGCTCAATGCCGACAGGGCGAGAGACCCAGTACTTC. It translates to CASSSMPTGRETQYF. V gene TRBV7-2 combines with J gene TRBJ2-5; 7 positions agree with TRBD1. The CDR3 consists of 15 residues. The germline V gene has CDR1 SGHTA and CDR2 FQGNSA. Trimming at V came to 4 bases and at J to 4 bases, leaving 9 bases not matched to a gene.

The chain uses TRBV28 and TRBJ1-3; 11 positions agree with TRBD1. Germline V lookup: CDR1 MDHEN, CDR2 SYDVKM. Trimming removed 6 bases from V and 0 bases from J; junction bases left unmatched: 13. The CDR3 is made up of 19 amino acids. CDR3 region: CASSNTFAGQGASGNTIYF. Written as DNA, the CDR3 is TGTGCCAGCAGCAACACCTTCGCTGGACAGGGGGCCTCTGGAAACACCATATATTTT.

V usage is TRBV7-2 and J usage is TRBJ2-7; a possible D gene is TRBD1 (8 bases). Germline V CDR1 and CDR2: SGHTA, FQGNSA. CDR3 length equals 15 residues. V lost 1 base, J lost 2 bases, and 12 bases lay in between. CDR3 coding DNA: TGTGCCAGCAGCTTAGGGACAGGGAGGGCCTACGAGCAGTACTTC. As protein: CASSLGTGRAYEQYF.